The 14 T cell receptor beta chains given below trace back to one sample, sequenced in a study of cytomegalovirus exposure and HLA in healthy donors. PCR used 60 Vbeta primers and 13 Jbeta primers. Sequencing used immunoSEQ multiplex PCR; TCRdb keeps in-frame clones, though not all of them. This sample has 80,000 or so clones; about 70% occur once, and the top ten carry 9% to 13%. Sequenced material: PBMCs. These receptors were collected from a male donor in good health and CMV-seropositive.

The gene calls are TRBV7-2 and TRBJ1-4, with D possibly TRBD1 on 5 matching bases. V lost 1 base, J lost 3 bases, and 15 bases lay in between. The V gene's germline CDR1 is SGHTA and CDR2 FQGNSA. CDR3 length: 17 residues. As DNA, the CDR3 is TGTGCCAGCAGCTTAGGACGGACTGGGGGGGCTAATGAAAAACTGTTTTTT. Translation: CASSLGRTGGANEKLFF.

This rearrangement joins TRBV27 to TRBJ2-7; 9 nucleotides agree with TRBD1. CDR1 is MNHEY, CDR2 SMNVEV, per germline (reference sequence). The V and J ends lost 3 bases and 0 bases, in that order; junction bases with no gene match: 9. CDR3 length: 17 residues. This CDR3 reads CASSLRRPGQGSYEQYF. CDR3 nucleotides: TGTGCCAGCAGTTTGCGCCGCCCGGGACAGGGCTCCTACGAGCAGTACTTC.

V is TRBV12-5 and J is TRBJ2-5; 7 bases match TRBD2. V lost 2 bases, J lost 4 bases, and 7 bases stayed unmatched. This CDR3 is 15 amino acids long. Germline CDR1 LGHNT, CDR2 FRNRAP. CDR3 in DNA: TGTGCTAGTGGTTTGCGGGGGGAGGGACCAGAGACCCAGTACTTC. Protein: CASGLRGEGPETQYF.

The CDR3 sequence is CASSDRQGTDTQYF. CDR3 sequence (DNA): TGTGCCAGCAGTGACCGACAGGGGACGGATACGCAGTATTTT. The V gene is TRBV6-4, the J gene TRBJ2-3, with 8 bases fitting TRBD1. Germline V gene lookup returns CDR1 MRHNA and CDR2 SNTAGT. The V gene end was trimmed by 2 bases and the J gene end by 6 bases; junction bases not matched to a gene: 4. CDR3 length equals 14 residues.

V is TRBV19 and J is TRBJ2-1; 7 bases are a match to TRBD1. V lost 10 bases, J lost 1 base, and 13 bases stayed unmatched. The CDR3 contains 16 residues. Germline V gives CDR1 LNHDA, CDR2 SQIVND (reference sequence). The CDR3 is CATDQGQDPSYNEQFF. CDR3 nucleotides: TGTGCCACCGACCAAGGACAGGACCCTTCCTACAATGAGCAGTTCTTC.

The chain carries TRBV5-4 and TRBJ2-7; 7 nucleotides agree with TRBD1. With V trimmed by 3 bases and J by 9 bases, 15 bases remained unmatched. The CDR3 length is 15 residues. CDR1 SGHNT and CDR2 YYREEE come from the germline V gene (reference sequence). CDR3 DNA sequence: TGTGCCAGCAGCTCCATGGACAGGATTCCTACGAGGCAGTACTTC. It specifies CASSSMDRIPTRQYF.

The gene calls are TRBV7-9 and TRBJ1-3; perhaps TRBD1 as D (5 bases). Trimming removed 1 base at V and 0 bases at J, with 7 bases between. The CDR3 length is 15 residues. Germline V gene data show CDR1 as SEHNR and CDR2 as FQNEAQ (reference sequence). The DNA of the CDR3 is TGTGCCAGCAGCTTAGGACAGCACTCTGGAAACACCATATATTTT. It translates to CASSLGQHSGNTIYF.

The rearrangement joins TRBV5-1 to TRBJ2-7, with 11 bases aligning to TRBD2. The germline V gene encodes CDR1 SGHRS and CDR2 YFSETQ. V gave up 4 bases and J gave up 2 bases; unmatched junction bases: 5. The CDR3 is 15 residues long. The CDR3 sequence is CASSGGLAETYEQYF. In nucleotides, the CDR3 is TGCGCCAGCAGCGGGGGACTAGCGGAGACCTACGAGCAGTACTTC.

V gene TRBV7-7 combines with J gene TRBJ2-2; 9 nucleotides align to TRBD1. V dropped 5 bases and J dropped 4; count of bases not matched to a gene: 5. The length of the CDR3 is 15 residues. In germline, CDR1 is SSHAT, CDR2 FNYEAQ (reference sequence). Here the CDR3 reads CASSAGTGSTGELFF. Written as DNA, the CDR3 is TGTGCCAGCAGCGCCGGGACAGGGTCCACCGGGGAGCTGTTTTTT.

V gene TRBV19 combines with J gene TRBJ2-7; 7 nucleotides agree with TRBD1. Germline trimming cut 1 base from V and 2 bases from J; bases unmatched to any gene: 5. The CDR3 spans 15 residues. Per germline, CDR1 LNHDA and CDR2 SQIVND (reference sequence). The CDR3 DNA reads TGTGCCAGTAGTATAGTGGCGCAGGGGGCCTACGAGCAGTACTTC. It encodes CASSIVAQGAYEQYF.

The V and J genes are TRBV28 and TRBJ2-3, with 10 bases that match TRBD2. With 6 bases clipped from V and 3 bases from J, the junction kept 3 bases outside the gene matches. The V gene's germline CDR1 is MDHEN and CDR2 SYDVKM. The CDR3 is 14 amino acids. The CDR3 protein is CASSPLAGTDTQYF. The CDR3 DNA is TGTGCCAGCAGCCCACTAGCGGGGACAGATACGCAGTATTTT.

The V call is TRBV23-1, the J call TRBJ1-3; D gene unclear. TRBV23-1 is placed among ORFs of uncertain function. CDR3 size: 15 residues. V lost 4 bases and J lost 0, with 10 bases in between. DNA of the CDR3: TGCGCCAGCAGTCCAGATGCCAACTCTGGAAACACCATATATTTT. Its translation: CASSPDANSGNTIYF.

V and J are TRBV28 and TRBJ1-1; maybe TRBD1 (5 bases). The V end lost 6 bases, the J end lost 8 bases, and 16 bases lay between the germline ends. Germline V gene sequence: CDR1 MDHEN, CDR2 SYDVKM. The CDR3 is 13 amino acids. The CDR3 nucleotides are TGTGCCAGCAGCCTACCTCGGGGGTTCGAAGCTTTCTTT. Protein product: CASSLPRGFEAFF.

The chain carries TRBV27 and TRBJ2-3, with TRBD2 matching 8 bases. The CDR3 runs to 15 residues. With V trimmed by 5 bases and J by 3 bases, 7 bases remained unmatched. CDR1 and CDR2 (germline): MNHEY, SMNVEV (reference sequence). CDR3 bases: TGTGCCAGCAGTAGCCCACCGGGGGGGACAGATACGCAGTATTTT. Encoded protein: CASSSPPGGTDTQYF.